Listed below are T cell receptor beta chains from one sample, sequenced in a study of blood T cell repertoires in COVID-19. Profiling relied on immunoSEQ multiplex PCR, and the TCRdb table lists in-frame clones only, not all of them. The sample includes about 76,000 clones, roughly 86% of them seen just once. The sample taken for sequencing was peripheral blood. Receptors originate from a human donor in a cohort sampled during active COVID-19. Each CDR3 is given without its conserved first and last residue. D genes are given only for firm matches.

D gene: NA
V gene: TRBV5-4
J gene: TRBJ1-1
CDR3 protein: ASSLRAGAGATEAF

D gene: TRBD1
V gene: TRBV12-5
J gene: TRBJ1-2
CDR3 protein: ASADRDSNYGYT

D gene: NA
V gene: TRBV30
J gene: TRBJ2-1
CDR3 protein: AWTPGDNEQF

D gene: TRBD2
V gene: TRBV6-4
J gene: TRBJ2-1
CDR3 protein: ASSSSGLDYNEQF

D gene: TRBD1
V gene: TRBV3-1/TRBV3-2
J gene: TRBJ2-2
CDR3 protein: ASSYSPGQSNTGELF

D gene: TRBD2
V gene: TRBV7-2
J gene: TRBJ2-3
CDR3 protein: ASSSGSGGATDTQY

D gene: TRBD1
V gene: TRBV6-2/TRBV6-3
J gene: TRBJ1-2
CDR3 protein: ASSSRDRVDGYT

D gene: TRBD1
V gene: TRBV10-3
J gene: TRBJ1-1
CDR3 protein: AIRAGQGGRTEAF

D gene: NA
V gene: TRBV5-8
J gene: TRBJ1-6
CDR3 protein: ASSFLGSPLH

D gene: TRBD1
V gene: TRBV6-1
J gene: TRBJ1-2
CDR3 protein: ASSEGSRGLMGGYT

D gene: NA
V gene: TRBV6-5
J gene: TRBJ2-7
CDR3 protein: ASQRGLGSSYEQY

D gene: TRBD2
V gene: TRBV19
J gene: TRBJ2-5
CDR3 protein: ASSIDHSGGAETQY

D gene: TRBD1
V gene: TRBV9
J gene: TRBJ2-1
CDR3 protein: ASSPRQGTEQF

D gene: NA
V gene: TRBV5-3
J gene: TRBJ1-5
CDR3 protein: ARSRYQPQH

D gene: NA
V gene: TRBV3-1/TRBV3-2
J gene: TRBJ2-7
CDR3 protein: AIRGGGTKSSYEQY

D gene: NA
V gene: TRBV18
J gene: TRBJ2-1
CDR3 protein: ASSPSQVAYNEQF

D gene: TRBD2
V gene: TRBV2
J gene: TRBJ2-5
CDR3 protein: ASSDSGGGQETQY

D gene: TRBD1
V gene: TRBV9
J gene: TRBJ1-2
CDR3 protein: ASSVQGARGGSPLLNYGYT

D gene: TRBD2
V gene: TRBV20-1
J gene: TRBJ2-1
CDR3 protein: SLLRGKQF

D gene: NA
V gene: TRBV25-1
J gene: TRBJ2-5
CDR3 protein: ASSEGPVQETQY

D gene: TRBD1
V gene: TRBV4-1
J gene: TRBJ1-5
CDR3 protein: ASSQGTTGPYNQPQH

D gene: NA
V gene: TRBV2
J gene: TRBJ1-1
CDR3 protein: ASSDRGNTEAF

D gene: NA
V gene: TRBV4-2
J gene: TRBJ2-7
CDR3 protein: ASSQDLPPYEQY

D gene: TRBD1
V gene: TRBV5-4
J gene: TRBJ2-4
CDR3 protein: ASSLRDRVNIQY

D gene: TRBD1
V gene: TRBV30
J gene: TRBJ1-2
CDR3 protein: AWSAGQGLWGYT

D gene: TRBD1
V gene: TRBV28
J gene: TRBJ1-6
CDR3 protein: ASSLIQGAAGNSPLH

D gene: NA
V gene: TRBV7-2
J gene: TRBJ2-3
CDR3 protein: ASSTPRGGWDTDTQY

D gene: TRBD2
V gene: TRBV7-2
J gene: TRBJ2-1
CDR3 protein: ASSLGWEGHPHNEQF

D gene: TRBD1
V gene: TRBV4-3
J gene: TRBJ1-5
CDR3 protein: ASSHDRDQPQH

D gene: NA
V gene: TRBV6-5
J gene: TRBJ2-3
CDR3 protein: ASSYSAGSTDTQY

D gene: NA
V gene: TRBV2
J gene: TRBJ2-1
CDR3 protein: ASMRQGSNEQF

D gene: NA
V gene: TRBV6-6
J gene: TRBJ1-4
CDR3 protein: ASSYDSNGNEKLF

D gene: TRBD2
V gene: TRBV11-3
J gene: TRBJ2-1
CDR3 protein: ASSSLAGGQNEQF

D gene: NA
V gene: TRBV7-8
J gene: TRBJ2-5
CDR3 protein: ASSRDTRETQY

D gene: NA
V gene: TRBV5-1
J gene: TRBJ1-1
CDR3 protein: ASSFSLDTEAF

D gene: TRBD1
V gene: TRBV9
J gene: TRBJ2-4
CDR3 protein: ASSVDPSGTGGQNIQY

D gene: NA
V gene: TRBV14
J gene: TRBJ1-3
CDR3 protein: ASSLLGGVDGNTIY

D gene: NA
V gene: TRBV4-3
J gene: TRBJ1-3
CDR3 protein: ASSQDVPGSGNTIY

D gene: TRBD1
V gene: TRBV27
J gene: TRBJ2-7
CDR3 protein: ASSLRDRGPYEQY

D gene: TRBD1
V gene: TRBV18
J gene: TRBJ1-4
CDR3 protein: ASSPADRGGGLNEKLF

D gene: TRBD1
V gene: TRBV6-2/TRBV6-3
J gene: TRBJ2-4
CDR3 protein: ASSPGIGQGILAKNIQY